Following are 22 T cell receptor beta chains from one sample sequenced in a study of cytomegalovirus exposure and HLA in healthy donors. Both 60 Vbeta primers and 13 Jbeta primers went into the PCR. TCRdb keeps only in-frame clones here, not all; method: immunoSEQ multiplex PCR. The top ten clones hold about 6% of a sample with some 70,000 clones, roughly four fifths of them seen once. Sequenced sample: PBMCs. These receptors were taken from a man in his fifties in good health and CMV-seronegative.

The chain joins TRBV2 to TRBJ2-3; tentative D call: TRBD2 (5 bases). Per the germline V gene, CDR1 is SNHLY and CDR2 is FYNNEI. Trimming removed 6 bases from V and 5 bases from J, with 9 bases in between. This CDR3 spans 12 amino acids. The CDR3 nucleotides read TGTGCCAGCAGACTAGAGGGAGATACGCAGTATTTT. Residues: CASRLEGDTQYF.

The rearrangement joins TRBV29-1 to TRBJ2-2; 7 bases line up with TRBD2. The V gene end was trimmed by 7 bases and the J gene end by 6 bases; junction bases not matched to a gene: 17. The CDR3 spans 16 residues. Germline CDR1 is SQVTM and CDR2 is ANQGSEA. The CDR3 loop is CSAAVGGGIPPGELFF. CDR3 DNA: TGCAGCGCCGCAGTCGGGGGAGGGATTCCTCCCGGGGAGCTGTTTTTT.

CDR3 nucleotides: TGTGCCAGCAGTGTTATGGACAGGGCCAATGAGCAGTTCTTC. Translation: CASSVMDRANEQFF. The V and J genes are TRBV5-6 and TRBJ2-1, with TRBD1 matching over 8 bases. Trimming cost V 5 bases and J 6 bases; bases outside gene matches: 7. In germline, CDR1 is SGHDT, CDR2 YYEEEE. The CDR3 consists of 14 residues. Drawing the rest from reference TRBV5-6 and TRBJ2-1, the complete variable domain is DAGVTQSPTHLIKTRGQQVTLRCSPKSGHDTVSWYQQALGQGPQFIFQYYEEEERQRGNFPDRFSGHQFPNYSSELNVNALLLGDSALYLCASSVMDRANEQFFGPGTRLTVL.

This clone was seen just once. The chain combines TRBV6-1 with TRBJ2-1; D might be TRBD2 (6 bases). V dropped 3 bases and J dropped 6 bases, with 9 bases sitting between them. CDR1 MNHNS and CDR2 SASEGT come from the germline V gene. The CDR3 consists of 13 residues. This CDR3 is CASSDRTINEQFF. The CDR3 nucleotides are TGTGCCAGCAGTGACCGGACTATCAATGAGCAGTTCTTC.

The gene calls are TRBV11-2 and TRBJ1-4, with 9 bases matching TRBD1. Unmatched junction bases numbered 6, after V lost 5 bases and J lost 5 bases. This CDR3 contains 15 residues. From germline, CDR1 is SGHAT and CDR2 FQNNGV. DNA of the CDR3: TGTGCCAGCAGCGGGATTGGGACAGGGAATGAAAAACTGTTTTTT. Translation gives CASSGIGTGNEKLFF.

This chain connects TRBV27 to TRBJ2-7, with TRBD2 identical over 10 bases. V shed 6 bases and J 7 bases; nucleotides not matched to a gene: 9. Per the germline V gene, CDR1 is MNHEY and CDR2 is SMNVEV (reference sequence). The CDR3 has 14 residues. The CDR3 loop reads CASSFLTSGSEQYF. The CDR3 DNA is TGTGCCAGCAGCTTCTTGACTAGCGGGTCGGAGCAGTACTTC.

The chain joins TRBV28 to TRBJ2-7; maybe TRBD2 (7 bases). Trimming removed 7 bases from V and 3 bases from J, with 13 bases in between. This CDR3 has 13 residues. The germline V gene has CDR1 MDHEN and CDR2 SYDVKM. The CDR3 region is CASNGGQFYEQYF. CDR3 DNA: TGTGCCAGCAACGGGGGGCAGTTCTACGAGCAGTACTTC.

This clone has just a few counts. CDR3 sequence (DNA): TGTGCCAGCAGCCATAACCGGGGCCAGGGGGAAAAACTGTTTTTT. Translation: CASSHNRGQGEKLFF. The chain carries TRBV5-4 and TRBJ1-4; possible D gene TRBD1, 6 bases. V gave up 4 bases and J gave up 8 bases, with 18 bases separating them. CDR3 length: 15 amino acids. Per germline, CDR1 SGHNT and CDR2 YYREEE (reference sequence).

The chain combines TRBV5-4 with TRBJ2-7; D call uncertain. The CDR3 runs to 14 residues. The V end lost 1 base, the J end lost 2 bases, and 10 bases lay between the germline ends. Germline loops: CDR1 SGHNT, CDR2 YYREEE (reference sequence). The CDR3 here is CASSLFGGPYEQYF. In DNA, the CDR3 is TGTGCCAGCAGCTTGTTTGGTGGCCCCTACGAGCAGTACTTC.

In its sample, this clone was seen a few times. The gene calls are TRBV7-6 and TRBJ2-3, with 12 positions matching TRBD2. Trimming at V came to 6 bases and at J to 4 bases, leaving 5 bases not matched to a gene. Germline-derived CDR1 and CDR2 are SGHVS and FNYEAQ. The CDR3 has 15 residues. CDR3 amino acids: CASRPTSGGSDTQYF. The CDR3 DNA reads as TGTGCCAGCAGACCCACTAGCGGGGGGTCAGATACGCAGTATTTT. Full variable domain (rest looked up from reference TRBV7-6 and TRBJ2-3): GAGVSQSPRYKVTKRGQDVALRCDPISGHVSLYWYRQALGQGPEFLTYFNYEAQQDKSGLPNDRFSAERPEGSISTLTIQRTEQRDSAMYRCASRPTSGGSDTQYFGPGTRLTVL.

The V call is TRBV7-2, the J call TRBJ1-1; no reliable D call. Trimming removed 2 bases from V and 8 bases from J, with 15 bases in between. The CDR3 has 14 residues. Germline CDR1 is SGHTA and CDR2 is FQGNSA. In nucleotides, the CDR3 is TGTGCCAGCAGCTTAAGTTCAGGAAGCCGAGAAGCTTTCTTT. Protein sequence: CASSLSSGSREAFF. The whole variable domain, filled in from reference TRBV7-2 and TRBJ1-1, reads GAGVSQSPSNKVTEKGKDVELRCDPISGHTALYWYRQSLGQGLEFLIYFQGNSAPDKSGLPSDRFSAERTGGSVSTLTIQRTQQEDSAVYLCASSLSSGSREAFFGQGTRLTVV.

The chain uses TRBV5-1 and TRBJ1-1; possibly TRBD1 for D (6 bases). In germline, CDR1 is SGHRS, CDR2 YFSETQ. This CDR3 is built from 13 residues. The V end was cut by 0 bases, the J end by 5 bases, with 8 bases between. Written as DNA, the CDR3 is TGCGCCAGCAGCTTGGTCGGACAGACTGAAGCTTTCTTT. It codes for CASSLVGQTEAFF.

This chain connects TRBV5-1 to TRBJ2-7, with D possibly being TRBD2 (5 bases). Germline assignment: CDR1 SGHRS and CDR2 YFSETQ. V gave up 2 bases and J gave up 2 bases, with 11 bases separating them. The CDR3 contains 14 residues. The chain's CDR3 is CASSLEGSTYEQYF. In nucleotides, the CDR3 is TGCGCCAGCAGCTTAGAGGGCTCGACCTACGAGCAGTACTTC.

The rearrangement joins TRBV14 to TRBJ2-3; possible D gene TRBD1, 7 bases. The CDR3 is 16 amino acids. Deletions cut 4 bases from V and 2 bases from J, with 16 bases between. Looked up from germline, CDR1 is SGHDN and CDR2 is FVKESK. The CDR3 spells CASSPTGRGVTDTQYF. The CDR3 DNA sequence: TGTGCCAGCAGCCCTACTGGCAGGGGGGTCACAGATACGCAGTATTTT.

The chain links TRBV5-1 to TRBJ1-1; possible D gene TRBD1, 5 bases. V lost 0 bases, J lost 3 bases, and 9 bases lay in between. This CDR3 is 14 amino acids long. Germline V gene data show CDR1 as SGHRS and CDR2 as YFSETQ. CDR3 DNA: TGCGCCAGCAGCTTGGTGGGGGGGGACACTGAAGCTTTCTTT. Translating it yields CASSLVGGDTEAFF.

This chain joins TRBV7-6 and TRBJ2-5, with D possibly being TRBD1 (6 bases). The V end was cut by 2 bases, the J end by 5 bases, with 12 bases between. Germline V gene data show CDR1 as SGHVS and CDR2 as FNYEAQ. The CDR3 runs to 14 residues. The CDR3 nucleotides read TGTGCCAGCAGCTTACATTACAGGGAGGAGACCCAGTACTTC. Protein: CASSLHYREETQYF.

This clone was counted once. This CDR3 is CASSQERLAGTDTQYF. DNA for the CDR3: TGTGCCAGCAGCCAAGAAAGACTAGCGGGCACAGATACGCAGTATTTT. The chain carries TRBV4-2 and TRBJ2-3, with 9 nucleotides matching TRBD2. Per germline, CDR1 LGHNA and CDR2 YNFKEQ. Trimming cost V 0 bases and J 1 base; bases outside gene matches: 2. The CDR3 has 16 residues.

The CDR3 spells CASSRTTRITGELFF. As DNA, the CDR3 is TGCGCCAGCAGCAGGACGACTAGAATAACCGGGGAGCTGTTTTTT. The gene calls are TRBV5-1 and TRBJ2-2; possible D gene TRBD2, 6 bases. The CDR3 extends over 15 amino acids. Trimming shortened V by 4 bases and J by 5 bases, and 15 bases separated the two germline ends. CDR1 and CDR2 (germline): SGHRS, YFSETQ. The whole variable domain, remainder taken from reference TRBV5-1 and TRBJ2-2, is KAGVTQTPRYLIKTRGQQVTLSCSPISGHRSVSWYQQTPGQGLQFLFEYFSETQRNKGNFPGRFSGRQFSNSRSEMNVSTLELGDSALYLCASSRTTRITGELFFGEGSRLTVL.

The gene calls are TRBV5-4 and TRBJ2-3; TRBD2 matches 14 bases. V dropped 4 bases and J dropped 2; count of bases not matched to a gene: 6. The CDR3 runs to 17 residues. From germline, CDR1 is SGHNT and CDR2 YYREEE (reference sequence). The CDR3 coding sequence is TGTGCCAGCAGCCGGGGACTAGCGGGGGCCTTCACAGATACGCAGTATTTT. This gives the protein CASSRGLAGAFTDTQYF.

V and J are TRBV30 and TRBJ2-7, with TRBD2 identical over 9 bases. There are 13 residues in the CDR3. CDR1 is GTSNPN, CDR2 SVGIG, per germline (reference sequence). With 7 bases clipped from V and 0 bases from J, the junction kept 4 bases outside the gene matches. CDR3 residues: CALAGDVSYEQYF. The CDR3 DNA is TGTGCCTTAGCGGGGGACGTCTCCTACGAGCAGTACTTC.

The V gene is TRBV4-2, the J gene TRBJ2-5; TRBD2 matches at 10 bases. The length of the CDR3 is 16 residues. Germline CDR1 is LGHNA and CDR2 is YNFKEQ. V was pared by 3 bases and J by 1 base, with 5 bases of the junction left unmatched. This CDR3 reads CASSQLLAGRQETQYF. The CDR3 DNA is TGTGCCAGCAGCCAGCTACTAGCGGGACGCCAAGAGACCCAGTACTTC.

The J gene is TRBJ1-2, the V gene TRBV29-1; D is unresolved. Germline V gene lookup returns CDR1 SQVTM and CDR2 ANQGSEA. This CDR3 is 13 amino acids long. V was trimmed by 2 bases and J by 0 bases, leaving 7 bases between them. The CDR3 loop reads CSVERDTNYGYTF. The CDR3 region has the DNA TGCAGCGTTGAAAGAGACACTAACTATGGCTACACCTTC.